This T cell receptor beta chain derives from a study of blood T cell repertoires in COVID-19. Overall study: COVID-19 samples from acute and convalescent phases originated in the United States, Italy and Spain. Sample material is recorded as cDNA or gDNA derived from T cells, B-cell-depleted T cells, or PBMCs.

CDR3 length: 16 residues. The V gene end was trimmed by 0 bases and the J gene end by 3 bases; junction bases not matched to a gene: 8. Germline V gives CDR1 LNHNV, CDR2 YYDKDF (reference sequence). In the source study's methods: Quantification of nucleated cells was approximated via reference gene primer amplification. Measured with immunoSEQ multiplex PCR; TCRdb has only the in-frame clones, and not every one. V, J and clone size derive from that table, while D and trimming were established from the DNA sequence. This table holds 100,000 to 150,000 clones, about three quarters found once. This receptor was taken from a man between 65 and 85 years old with acute or convalescent COVID-19. Input material: peripheral blood. The rearrangement uses TRBV15 and TRBJ2-7; 7 bases fit TRBD1. The CDR3 DNA follows: TGTGCCACCAGCAGAGATAGTGAGACAGGGATCTACGAGCAGTACTTC. Amino acids: CATSRDSETGIYEQYF.